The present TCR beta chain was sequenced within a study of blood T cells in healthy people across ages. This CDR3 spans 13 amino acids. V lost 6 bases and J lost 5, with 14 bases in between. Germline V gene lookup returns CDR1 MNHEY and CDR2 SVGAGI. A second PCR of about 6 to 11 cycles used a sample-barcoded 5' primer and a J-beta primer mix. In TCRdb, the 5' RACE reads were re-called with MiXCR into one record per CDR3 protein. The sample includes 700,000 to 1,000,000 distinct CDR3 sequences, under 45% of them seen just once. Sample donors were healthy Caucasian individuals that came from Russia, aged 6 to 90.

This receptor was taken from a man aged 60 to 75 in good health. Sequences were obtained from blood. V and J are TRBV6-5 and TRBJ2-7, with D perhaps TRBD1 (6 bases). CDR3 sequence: CASRTGRENEQYF. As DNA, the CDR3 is TGTGCCAGCAGAACAGGGCGCGAAAACGAGCAGTACTTC.